The T cell receptor beta chain described here comes from a study of blood T cell repertoires in COVID-19. Study information: Samples representing acute and convalescent COVID-19 were sourced from the United States, Italy and Spain. PBMCs, B-cell-depleted T cells, or T cells provided the cDNA or gDNA that made up the material.

Germline CDR1 and CDR2: LGHNA and YSLEER. Trimming removed 3 bases from V and 5 bases from J, with 10 bases in between. The CDR3 sequence is 13 residues long. Per the authors' pipeline: For nucleated cells, counts were estimated from reference gene primer amplification. Only in-frame clones appear in the TCRdb table, and some are missing; sequencing was by immunoSEQ multiplex PCR. The D gene and trimming were derived from the DNA, and the V and J assignments and clone size from that table. The sample shows about 150,000 clones, around 80% of them seen only once. Sample: peripheral blood. The receptor was isolated from a woman between 50 and 59 years old with acute or convalescent COVID-19. This chain uses TRBV4-3 with TRBJ1-1; D uncertain. In DNA form, the CDR3 reads TGCGCCAGCAGCCAGGGAAGGGAGACTGAAGCTTTCTTT. Translated: CASSQGRETEAFF.